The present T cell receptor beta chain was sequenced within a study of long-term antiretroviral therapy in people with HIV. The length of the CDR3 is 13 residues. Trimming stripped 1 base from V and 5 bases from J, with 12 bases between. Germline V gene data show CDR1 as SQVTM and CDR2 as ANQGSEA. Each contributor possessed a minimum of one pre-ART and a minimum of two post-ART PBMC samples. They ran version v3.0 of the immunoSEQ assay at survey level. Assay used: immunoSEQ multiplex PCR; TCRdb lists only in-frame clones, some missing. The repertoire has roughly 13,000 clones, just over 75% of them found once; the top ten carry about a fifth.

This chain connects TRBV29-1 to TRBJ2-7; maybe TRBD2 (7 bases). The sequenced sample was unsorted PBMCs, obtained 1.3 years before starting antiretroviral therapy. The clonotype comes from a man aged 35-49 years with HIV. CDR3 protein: CSVEGGGLNEQYF. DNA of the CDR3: TGCAGCGTTGAAGGGGGGGGGCTCAACGAGCAGTACTTC.